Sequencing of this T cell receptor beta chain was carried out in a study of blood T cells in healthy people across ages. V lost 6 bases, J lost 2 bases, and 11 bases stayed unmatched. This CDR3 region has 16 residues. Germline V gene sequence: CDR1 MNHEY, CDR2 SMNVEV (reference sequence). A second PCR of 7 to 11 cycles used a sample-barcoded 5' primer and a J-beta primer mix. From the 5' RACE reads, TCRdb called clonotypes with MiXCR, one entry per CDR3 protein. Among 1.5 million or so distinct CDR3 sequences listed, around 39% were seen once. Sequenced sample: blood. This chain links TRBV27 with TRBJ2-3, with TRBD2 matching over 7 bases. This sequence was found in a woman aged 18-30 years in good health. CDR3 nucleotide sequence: TGTGCCAGCAGCCTCAAGGCGGGGGTCTACACAGATACGCAGTATTTT. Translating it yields CASSLKAGVYTDTQYF.